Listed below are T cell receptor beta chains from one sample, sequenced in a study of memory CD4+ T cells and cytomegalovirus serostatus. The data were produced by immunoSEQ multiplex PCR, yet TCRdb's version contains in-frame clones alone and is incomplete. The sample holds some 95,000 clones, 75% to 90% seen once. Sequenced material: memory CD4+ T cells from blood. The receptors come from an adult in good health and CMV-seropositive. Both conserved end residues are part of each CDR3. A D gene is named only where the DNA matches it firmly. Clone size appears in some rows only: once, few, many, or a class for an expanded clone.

CDR3aa: CASSLAVQGPLNEKLFF
CDR3nt: TGTGCCAGCAGCTTAGCGGTTCAGGGCCCCCTTAATGAAAAACTGTTTTTT
j_gene: TRBJ1-4
d_gene: .
abundance: .
v_gene: TRBV7-9

CDR3aa: CASSRQGGYYGYTF
CDR3nt: TGTGCCAGCAGCCGACAGGGTGGTTACTATGGCTACACCTTC
j_gene: TRBJ1-2
d_gene: TRBD1
abundance: .
v_gene: TRBV6-6

CDR3aa: CASSPYVGQGYEQFF
CDR3nt: TGTGCCAGCAGCCCTTATGTCGGACAGGGCTACGAGCAGTTCTTC
j_gene: TRBJ2-1
d_gene: TRBD1
abundance: .
v_gene: TRBV7-9

CDR3aa: CASSGYQGPTGELFF
CDR3nt: TGCGCCAGCAGCGGGTACCAGGGGCCCACCGGGGAGCTGTTTTTT
j_gene: TRBJ2-2
d_gene: .
abundance: .
v_gene: TRBV5-1

CDR3aa: CASNNRENSGANVLTF
CDR3nt: TGTGCCAGCAACAACAGGGAGAACTCTGGGGCCAACGTCCTGACTTTC
j_gene: TRBJ2-6
d_gene: .
abundance: once
v_gene: TRBV2

CDR3aa: CASSLHTFYGYTF
CDR3nt: TGTGCCAGCAGCTTGCATACCTTCTATGGCTACACCTTC
j_gene: TRBJ1-2
d_gene: .
abundance: .
v_gene: TRBV5-6

CDR3aa: CASSDSTGSSNQPQHF
CDR3nt: TGTGCCAGCAGCGATTCGACAGGGAGCAGCAATCAGCCCCAGCATTTT
j_gene: TRBJ1-5
d_gene: TRBD1
abundance: .
v_gene: TRBV5-4

CDR3aa: CASSLVSKVFKDSGVSFF
CDR3nt: TGTGCCAGCAGCTTAGTATCTAAGGTCTTCAAGGACAGCGGGGTTTCGTTCTTC
j_gene: TRBJ2-1
d_gene: .
abundance: once
v_gene: TRBV7-8

CDR3aa: CATSKGQGRRNQPQHF
CDR3nt: TGTGCCACCAGCAAGGGACAGGGTAGGCGCAATCAGCCCCAGCATTTT
j_gene: TRBJ1-5
d_gene: TRBD1
abundance: .
v_gene: TRBV15

CDR3aa: CSVVQDHYEQYF
CDR3nt: TGCAGCGTTGTCCAGGACCACTACGAGCAGTACTTC
j_gene: TRBJ2-7
d_gene: .
abundance: .
v_gene: TRBV29-1

CDR3aa: CASTIRQGSTNYGYTF
CDR3nt: TGTGCCAGCACAATACGACAGGGATCTACTAACTATGGCTACACCTTC
j_gene: TRBJ1-2
d_gene: TRBD1
abundance: .
v_gene: TRBV6-6